A selection of T cell receptor beta chains follows, all from one sample in a study of human T cells and chemical hapten exposure. TCRdb reprocessed the RACE reads with MiXCR, giving one entry per CDR3 protein. The sample records about 380,000 distinct CDR3 sequences, around 6% being singletons. Sample: whole blood, taken in connection with sensitization to the hapten diphenylcyclopropenone (DPC). The receptor source for this set is a woman younger than 30 with alopecia areata. Some clones in this sample may be carry-over from other donors' samples. The CDR3 runs from the conserved cysteine through the conserved F or W. The order of the fields is V gene, clone size, J gene, D gene, CDR3 length, CDR3 DNA, CDR3 protein. D genes are given only for firm matches. Clone size is not always given. Where it is, it says once, few, many or a class for expanded clones.

>TRBV20-1|many|TRBJ1-5|TRBD1|15
TGCAGTGCCGAGGGGCAGGGGGCGGTCAATCAGCCCCAGCATTTT
CSAEGQGAVNQPQHF
>TRBV4-3|few|TRBJ2-3|TRBD1|17
TGCGCCAGCAGCCAAGAATGGACAGGGGGCCGTTACGATACGCAGTATTTT
CASSQEWTGGRYDTQYF
>TRBV20-1|few|TRBJ2-2|TRBD1|16
TGCAGTGCTACCGGACAGGCTGTAAAGGGCACCGGGGAGCTGTTTTTT
CSATGQAVKGTGELFF
>TRBV12-3/TRBV12-4|NA|TRBJ1-5|NA|15
TGTGCCAGCGGCACCCGGGCTAGCGGGGGTCAGCCCCAGCATTTT
CASGTRASGGQPQHF
>TRBV2|NA|TRBJ2-1|NA|16
TGTGCCAGCCCCCGAAGGGACGGGGGCCGGTACAATGAGCAGTTCTTC
CASPRRDGGRYNEQFF
>TRBV6-6|many|TRBJ1-1|TRBD1|14
TGTGCCAGCCTCCCGGACAGGGAGTACACTGAAGCTTTCTTT
CASLPDREYTEAFF
>TRBV6-5|NA|TRBJ1-5|NA|16
TGTGCCAGCAGTACAGGGAGTGGGGGGTGGTATCAGCCCCAGCATTTT
CASSTGSGGWYQPQHF
>TRBV10-2|NA|TRBJ2-6|NA|14
TGCGCCAGCAGTACACGGTCGGGGGCCAACGTCCTGACTTTC
CASSTRSGANVLTF
>TRBV7-9|NA|TRBJ2-6|TRBD1|19
TGTGCCAGCAGCCCTCTCTCGTTCAGGGGGCGCGCTGGGGCCAACGTCCTGACTTTC
CASSPLSFRGRAGANVLTF
>TRBV12-5|NA|TRBJ2-5|NA|15
TGTGCTAGTGGTCTCTCACAGGGTCCGCAAGAGACCCAGTACTTC
CASGLSQGPQETQYF
>TRBV7-6|many|TRBJ1-1|TRBD1|15
TGTGCCAGCAGCTTAGAGCTGACAGGGCACACTGAAGCTTTCTTT
CASSLELTGHTEAFF
>TRBV29-1|few|TRBJ2-7|NA|14
TGCAGCGTCGAGGGACCTGGACAGTCCTACGAGCAGTACTTC
CSVEGPGQSYEQYF
>TRBV6-2/TRBV6-3|few|TRBJ2-1|NA|12
TGTGCCAGCAATTCCCCTTACAATGAGCAGTTCTTC
CASNSPYNEQFF
>TRBV12-3/TRBV12-4|few|TRBJ2-1|TRBD1|14
TGTGCCAGCAGTTTCACCCAGGGGGAAGATGAGCAGTTCTTC
CASSFTQGEDEQFF
>TRBV12-3/TRBV12-4|NA|TRBJ2-4|NA|14
TGTGCCAGCAGCCCGCGGGGAGCCAAAAACATTCAGTACTTC
CASSPRGAKNIQYF
>TRBV9|NA|TRBJ2-1|NA|15
TGTGCCAGCAGCGTAGAAAGTCTTCCAGGCAATGAGCAGTTCTTC
CASSVESLPGNEQFF
>TRBV4-3|many|TRBJ2-1|NA|12
TGCGCCAGCAGCCCACCGTCCAATGAGCAGTTCTTC
CASSPPSNEQFF
>TRBV5-1|many|TRBJ1-1|NA|12
TGCGCCAGCAGATTAGCGAACACTGAAGCTTTCTTT
CASRLANTEAFF
>TRBV3-1|NA|TRBJ2-1|TRBD2|15
TGTGCCAGCAGCCGAGCAGCGGGACTTTACAATGAGCAGTTCTTC
CASSRAAGLYNEQFF
>TRBV29-1|NA|TRBJ1-1|TRBD1|12
TGCAGCGTTCAGGGGGCCTGGACTGAAGCTTTCTTT
CSVQGAWTEAFF
>TRBV4-2|few|TRBJ2-3|TRBD2|17
TGTGCCAGCAGCCAAGACTGGCTAGCGGGACCGACAGATACGCAGTATTTT
CASSQDWLAGPTDTQYF
>TRBV28|NA|TRBJ2-5|NA|15
TGTGCCAGCAGCTGGAAACCGGGGCTTAAAGAGACCCAGTACTTC
CASSWKPGLKETQYF
>TRBV12-3/TRBV12-4|NA|TRBJ2-7|TRBD2|14
TGTGCCAGCAGAACTAGCGGGGGGATGAACGAGCAGTACTTC
CASRTSGGMNEQYF
>TRBV6-6|many|TRBJ1-2|NA|13
TGTGCCAGCAATTTGAGCGGTAACTATGGCTACACCTTC
CASNLSGNYGYTF
>TRBV7-9|many|TRBJ1-2|NA|15
TGTGCCAGCAGCTTAGAGGCCAGGGTCAACTATGGCTACACCTTC
CASSLEARVNYGYTF
>TRBV6-2/TRBV6-3|many|TRBJ2-7|TRBD2|15
TGTGCCAGCTCCACCGGGGGGACTAGCGCCCACGAGCAGTACTTC
CASSTGGTSAHEQYF
>TRBV18|NA|TRBJ2-1|TRBD2|16
TGTGCCAGCTCACCCCGGACTAGCGGGGGGGCCGGTGAGCAGTTCTTC
CASSPRTSGGAGEQFF
>TRBV18|NA|TRBJ1-5|NA|13
TGTGCCAGCTCACAATCCGACAATCAGCCCCAGCATTTT
CASSQSDNQPQHF
>TRBV6-5|few|TRBJ1-3|NA|15
TGTGCCAGCAGTTACGGGGGCATCTCTGGAAACACCATATATTTT
CASSYGGISGNTIYF
>TRBV4-1|many|TRBJ1-3|TRBD1|14
TGTGCCAGCAGCTTAACAGGGGCTGGAAACACCATATATTTT
CASSLTGAGNTIYF
>TRBV7-9|many|TRBJ1-4|NA|17
TGTGCCAGCAGGCCACAGGCCCAAGACGCGCAGAATGAAAAACTGTTTTTT
CASRPQAQDAQNEKLFF
>TRBV20-1|many|TRBJ1-6|NA|14
TGCAGTGCCGAGGGGCAGGGGTCCCCTTCACCCCTCCACTTT
CSAEGQGSPSPLHF
>TRBV5-1|few|TRBJ1-3|TRBD1|16
TGCGCCAGCAGCTTGGAGGGGACAGGGCAAGGAAACACCATATATTTT
CASSLEGTGQGNTIYF
>TRBV28|many|TRBJ1-3|NA|11
TGTGCCAGCAGCTCTGGAAACACCATATATTTT
CASSSGNTIYF
>TRBV5-1|NA|TRBJ2-1|TRBD1|16
TGCGCCAGCAGCCTGGGGCCGACAGGGAGAAACAATGAGCAGTTCTTC
CASSLGPTGRNNEQFF
>TRBV12-3/TRBV12-4|few|TRBJ1-2|NA|16
TGTGCCAGCAGTTTAGTTTCGGCAGGGGCTAACTATGGCTACACCTTC
CASSLVSAGANYGYTF
>TRBV7-8|NA|TRBJ2-7|NA|14
TGTGCCAGCAGACCCGGGGGCACCCCGTACGAGCAGTACTTC
CASRPGGTPYEQYF
>TRBV20-1|few|TRBJ2-5|NA|14
TGCAGTGCTAGAGAGGTACTTACGCAAGAGACCCAGTACTTC
CSAREVLTQETQYF